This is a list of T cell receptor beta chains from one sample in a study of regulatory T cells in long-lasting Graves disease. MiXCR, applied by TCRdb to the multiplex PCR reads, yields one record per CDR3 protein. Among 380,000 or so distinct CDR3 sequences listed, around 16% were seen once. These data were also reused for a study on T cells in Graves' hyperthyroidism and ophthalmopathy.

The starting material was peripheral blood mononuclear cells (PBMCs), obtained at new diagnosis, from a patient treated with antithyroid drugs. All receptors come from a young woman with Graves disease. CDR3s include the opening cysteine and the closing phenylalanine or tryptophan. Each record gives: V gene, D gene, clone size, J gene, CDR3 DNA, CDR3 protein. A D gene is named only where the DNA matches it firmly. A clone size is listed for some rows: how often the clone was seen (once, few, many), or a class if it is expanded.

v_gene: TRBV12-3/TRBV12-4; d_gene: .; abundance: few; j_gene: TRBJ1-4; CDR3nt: TGTGCCAGCAGCTACTATAATGAAAAACTGTTTTTT; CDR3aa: CASSYYNEKLFF
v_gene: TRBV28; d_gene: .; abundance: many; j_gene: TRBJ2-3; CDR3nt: TGTGCCAGCAGTTTTTCGATTAGGGATACGCAGTATTTT; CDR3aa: CASSFSIRDTQYF
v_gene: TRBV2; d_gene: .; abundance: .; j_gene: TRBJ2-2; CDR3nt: TGTGCCAGCAAGGTCAGGGGCGGGGACACCGGGGAGCTGTTTTTT; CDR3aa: CASKVRGGDTGELFF
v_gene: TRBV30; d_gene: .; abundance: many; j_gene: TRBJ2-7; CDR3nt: TGTGCCTGGAATTACGGGCCCTACGAGCAGTACTTC; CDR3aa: CAWNYGPYEQYF
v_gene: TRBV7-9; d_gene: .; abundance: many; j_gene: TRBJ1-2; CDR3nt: TGTGCCAGCAGCTTAGACATCTATGGCTACACCTTC; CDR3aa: CASSLDIYGYTF
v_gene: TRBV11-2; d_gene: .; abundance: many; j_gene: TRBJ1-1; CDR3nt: TGTGCCAGCAGCTTAGCGGTGTATACTGAAGCTTTCTTT; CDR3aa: CASSLAVYTEAFF
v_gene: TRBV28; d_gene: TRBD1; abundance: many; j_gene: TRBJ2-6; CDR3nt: TGTGCCAGCAGTTTATGGGGGACAGGGGGCTTTGGGGCCAACGTCCTGACTTTC; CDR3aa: CASSLWGTGGFGANVLTF
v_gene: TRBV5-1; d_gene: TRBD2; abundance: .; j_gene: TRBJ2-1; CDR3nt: TGCGCCAGCAGCTTGGGGGGGTCTAGCGGATTCTACAATGAGCAGTTCTTC; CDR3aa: CASSLGGSSGFYNEQFF
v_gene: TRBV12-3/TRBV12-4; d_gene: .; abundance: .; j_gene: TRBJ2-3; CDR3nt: TGTGCCAGCAGTTTAGCGCCGGGACCTCCGTATTTT; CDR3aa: CASSLAPGPPYF
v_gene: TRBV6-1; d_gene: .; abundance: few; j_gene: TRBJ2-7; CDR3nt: TGTGCCAGCAGTACACCTCGGGACGAGCAGTACTTC; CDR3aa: CASSTPRDEQYF
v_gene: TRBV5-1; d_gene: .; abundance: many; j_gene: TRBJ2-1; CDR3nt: TGCGCCAGCAGCTTGCAAGCGACAAGCTCCTACAATGAGCAGTTCTTC; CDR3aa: CASSLQATSSYNEQFF
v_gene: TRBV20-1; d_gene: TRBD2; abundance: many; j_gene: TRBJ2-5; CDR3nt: TGCAGTGCTAGAGTATGGACTAGCTTTCGGGAGACCCAGTACTTC; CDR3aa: CSARVWTSFRETQYF
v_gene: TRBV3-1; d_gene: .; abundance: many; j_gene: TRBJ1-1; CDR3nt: TGTGCCAGCAGCCCCCCCCAGGGCAACACTGAAGCTTTCTTT; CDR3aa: CASSPPQGNTEAFF
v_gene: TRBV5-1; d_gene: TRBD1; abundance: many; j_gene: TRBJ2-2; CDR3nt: TGCGCCAGCAGCTCTACCCCAAAACGGACAGGGGGAACCGGGGAGCTGTTTTTT; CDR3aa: CASSSTPKRTGGTGELFF
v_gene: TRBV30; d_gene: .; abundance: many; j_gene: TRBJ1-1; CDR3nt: TGTGCCTGGAGTGTACCGAATACTGGGGTGTTGAGCACTGAAGCTTTCTTT; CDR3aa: CAWSVPNTGVLSTEAFF
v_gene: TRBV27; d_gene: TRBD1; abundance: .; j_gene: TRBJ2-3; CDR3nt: TGTGCCAGCAGCCGCCTAACAGGGGACGATACGCAGTATTTT; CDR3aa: CASSRLTGDDTQYF
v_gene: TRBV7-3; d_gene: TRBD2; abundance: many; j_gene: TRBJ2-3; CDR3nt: TGTGCCAGCAGCTACTTGGGCGGGGGGAGCCGTACGCAGTATTTT; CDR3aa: CASSYLGGGSRTQYF
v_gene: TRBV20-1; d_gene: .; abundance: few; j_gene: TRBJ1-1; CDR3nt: TGCAGTGCTAGAGATGAATCTGTAACTGAAGCTTTCTTT; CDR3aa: CSARDESVTEAFF
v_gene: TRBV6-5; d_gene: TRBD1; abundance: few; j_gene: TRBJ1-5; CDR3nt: TGTGCCAGCAGTTACCTCAGGGGGCAGGGACAGCCCCAGCATTTT; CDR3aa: CASSYLRGQGQPQHF
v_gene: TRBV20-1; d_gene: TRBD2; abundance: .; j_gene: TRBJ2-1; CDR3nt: TGCAGTGCTAGAGATGGGAGCGGGAGGGACTACAATGAGCAGTTCTTC; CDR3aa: CSARDGSGRDYNEQFF
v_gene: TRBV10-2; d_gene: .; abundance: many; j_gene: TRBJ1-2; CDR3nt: TGCGCCAGCAGTGCTGACAGGCAAAACTATGGCTACACCTTC; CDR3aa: CASSADRQNYGYTF
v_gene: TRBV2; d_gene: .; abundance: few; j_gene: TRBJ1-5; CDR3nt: TGTGCCAGCAGTGTTGACAGGAATCAGCCCCAGCATTTT; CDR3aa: CASSVDRNQPQHF
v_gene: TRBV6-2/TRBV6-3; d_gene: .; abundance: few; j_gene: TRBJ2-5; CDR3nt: TGTGCCAGCAGGTATAGCACGCCACCAGAGACCCAGTACTTC; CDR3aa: CASRYSTPPETQYF
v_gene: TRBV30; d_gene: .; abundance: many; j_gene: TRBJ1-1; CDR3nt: TGTGCCTGGAGTGTATTTGGCGCTGAAGCTTTCTTT; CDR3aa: CAWSVFGAEAFF
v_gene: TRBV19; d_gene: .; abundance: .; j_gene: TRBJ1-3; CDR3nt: TGTGCCAGTAGTCCAACAGGGACCAACACCATATATTTT; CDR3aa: CASSPTGTNTIYF
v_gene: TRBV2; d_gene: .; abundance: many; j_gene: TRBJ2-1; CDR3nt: TGTGCCAGCAGCAAGAGCGGAGGGGGCTACAATGAGCAGTTCTTC; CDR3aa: CASSKSGGGYNEQFF
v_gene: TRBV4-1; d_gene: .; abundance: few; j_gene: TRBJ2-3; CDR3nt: TGCGCCAGCAGCCCAGAGGGACAACCCAGAAGCACAGATACGCAGTATTTT; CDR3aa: CASSPEGQPRSTDTQYF
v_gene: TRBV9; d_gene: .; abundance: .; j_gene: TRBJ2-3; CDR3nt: TGTGCCAGCAGCCCACGAGGCGGACCCGATACGCAGTATTTT; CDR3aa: CASSPRGGPDTQYF
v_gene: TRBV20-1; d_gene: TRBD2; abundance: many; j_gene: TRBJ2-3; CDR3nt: TGCAGTGCTAGAGCGCCTAGCGGGAGGGCAGATACGCAGTATTTT; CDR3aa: CSARAPSGRADTQYF
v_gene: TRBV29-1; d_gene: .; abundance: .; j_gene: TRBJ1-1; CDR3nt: TGCAGCGACGTGAACACTGAAGCTTTCTTT; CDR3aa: CSDVNTEAFF
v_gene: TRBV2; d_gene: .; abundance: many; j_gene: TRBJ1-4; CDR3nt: TGTGCCAGCAGCGCATGGGGTCTTAGTGAAAAACTGTTTTTT; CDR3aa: CASSAWGLSEKLFF
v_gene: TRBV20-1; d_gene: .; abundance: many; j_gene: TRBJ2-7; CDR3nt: TGCAGTGCTCCCGTGCGGGGCTCCTACGAGCAGTACTTC; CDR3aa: CSAPVRGSYEQYF
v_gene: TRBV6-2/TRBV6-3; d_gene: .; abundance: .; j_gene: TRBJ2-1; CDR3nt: TGTGCCAGCAGTGTTCAGGGAAGGGTGAATGAGCAGTTCTTC; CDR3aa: CASSVQGRVNEQFF
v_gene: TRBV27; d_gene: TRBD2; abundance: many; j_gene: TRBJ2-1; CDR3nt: TGTGCCAGCACCGAGCGGGGAAAATACAATGAGCAGTTCTTC; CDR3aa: CASTERGKYNEQFF
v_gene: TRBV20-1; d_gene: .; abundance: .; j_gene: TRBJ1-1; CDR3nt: TGCAGTGCTAGACAGGGGACCGTGAACACTGAAGCTTTCTTT; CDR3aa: CSARQGTVNTEAFF
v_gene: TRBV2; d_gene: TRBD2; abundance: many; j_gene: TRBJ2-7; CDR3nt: TGTGCCAGCAGTGAAGGGCTAGCGGGATACGAGCAGTACTTC; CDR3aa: CASSEGLAGYEQYF
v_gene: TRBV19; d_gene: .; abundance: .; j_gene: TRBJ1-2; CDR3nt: TGTGCCAGTAGTATAGGGATTACCGCTAACTATGGCTACACCTTC; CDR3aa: CASSIGITANYGYTF
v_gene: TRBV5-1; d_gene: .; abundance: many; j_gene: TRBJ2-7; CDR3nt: TGTGCCAGCAGCTTAGCCAACGAGCAGTACTTC; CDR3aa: CASSLANEQYF
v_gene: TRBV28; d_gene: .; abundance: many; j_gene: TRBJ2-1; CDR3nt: TGTGCCAGCAGTTTGAGTCGATCCAGGGGTGGGACTTGGAGCTCCTACAATGAGCAGTTCTTC; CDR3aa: CASSLSRSRGGTWSSYNEQFF
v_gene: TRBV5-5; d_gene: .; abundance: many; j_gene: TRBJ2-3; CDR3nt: TGTGCCAGCAGCTTGCGGTATAGGGGTGGGTCGACAGATACGCAGTATTTT; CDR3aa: CASSLRYRGGSTDTQYF
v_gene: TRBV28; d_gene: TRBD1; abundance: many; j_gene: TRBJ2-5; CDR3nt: TGTGCCGCTCGGGCAGGGGGCGGAGAGACCCAGTACTTC; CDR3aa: CAARAGGGETQYF
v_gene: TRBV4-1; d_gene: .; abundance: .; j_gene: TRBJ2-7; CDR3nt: TGCGCCAGCAGCCAAGATCGAGAGTACGAGCAGTACTTC; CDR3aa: CASSQDREYEQYF
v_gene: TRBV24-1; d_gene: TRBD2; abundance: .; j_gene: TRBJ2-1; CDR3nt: TGTGCCACCGGGAGGACTAGCGGACTGGGGAATGAGCAGTTCTTC; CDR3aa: CATGRTSGLGNEQFF
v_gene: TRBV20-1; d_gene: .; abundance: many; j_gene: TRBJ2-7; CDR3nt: TGCAGTGCTAGAGAGGGACTTATCTACGAGCAGTACTTC; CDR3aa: CSAREGLIYEQYF
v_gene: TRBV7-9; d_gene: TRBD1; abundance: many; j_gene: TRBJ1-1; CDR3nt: TGTGCCAGCAGCCTGACAGGGGGCGCAGGAACTGAAGCTTTCTTT; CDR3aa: CASSLTGGAGTEAFF
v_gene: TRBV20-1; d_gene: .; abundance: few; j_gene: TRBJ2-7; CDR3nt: TGCAGTGCCTTTGGGGGATTGGACGAGCAGTACTTC; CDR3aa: CSAFGGLDEQYF
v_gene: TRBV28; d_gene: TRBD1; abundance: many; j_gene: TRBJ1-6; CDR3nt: TGTGCCAGCAGTTTTGATCGCACAGGGGATGGATATAATTCACCCCTCCACTTT; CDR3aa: CASSFDRTGDGYNSPLHF
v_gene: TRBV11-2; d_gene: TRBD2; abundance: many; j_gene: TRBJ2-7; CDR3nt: TGTGCCAGCAGCCGAGAAGCCCTAGCGGGGGATAACTACGAGCAGTACTTC; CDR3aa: CASSREALAGDNYEQYF
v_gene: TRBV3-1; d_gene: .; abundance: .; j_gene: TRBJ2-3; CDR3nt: TGTGCCAGCAGCCAAGATATAGCGCACATTCACACAGATACGCAGTATTTT; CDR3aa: CASSQDIAHIHTDTQYF
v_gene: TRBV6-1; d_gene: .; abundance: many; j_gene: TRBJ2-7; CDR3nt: TGTGCCAGCAGTGAAAGGACAGCTACTGAGCAGTACTTC; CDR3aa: CASSERTATEQYF
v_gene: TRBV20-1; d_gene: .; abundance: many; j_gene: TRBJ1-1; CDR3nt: TGCAGTGCCAGCATGCACATGAACACTGAAGCTTTCTTT; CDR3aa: CSASMHMNTEAFF
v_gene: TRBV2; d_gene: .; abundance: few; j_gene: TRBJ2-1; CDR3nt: TGTGCCAGCAGTGGGGGGGCGGGCAATGAGCAGTTCTTC; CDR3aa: CASSGGAGNEQFF
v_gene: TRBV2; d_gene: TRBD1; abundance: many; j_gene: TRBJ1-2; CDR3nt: TGTGCCAGCAGAACCGACAGGGCTAACTATGGCTACACCTTC; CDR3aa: CASRTDRANYGYTF
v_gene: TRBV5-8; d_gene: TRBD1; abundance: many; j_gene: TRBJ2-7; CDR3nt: TGTGCCAGCAGCTCCTCCCTACCCGGGACAGGAGCCTACGAGCAGTACTTC; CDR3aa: CASSSSLPGTGAYEQYF
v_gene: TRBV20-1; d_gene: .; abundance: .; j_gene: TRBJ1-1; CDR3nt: TGCAGTGCTGGCCGCAGGAACACTGAAGCTTTCTTT; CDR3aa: CSAGRRNTEAFF